The 22 T cell receptor beta chains below were found in one sample sequenced in a study of blood T cell repertoires in COVID-19. Sequencing was performed with immunoSEQ multiplex PCR; in TCRdb, only in-frame clones are kept and a portion is missing. The repertoire holds 140,000 or so clones, approximately 84% seen once, with about 3.4% in the top ten. Specimen: PBMCs or T cells enriched from blood (not recorded which). The source is a woman aged 45-59 years with acute COVID-19.

This clone was recorded many times. The rearrangement links TRBV7-2 to TRBJ1-4; D gene ambiguous. In germline, CDR1 is SGHTA, CDR2 FQGNSA. The V end lost 5 bases, the J end lost 8 bases, and 18 bases lay between the germline ends. The CDR3 spans 15 residues. The CDR3 sequence is CASSLGSIGKEKLFF. In DNA, the CDR3 is TGTGCCAGCAGCCTAGGGTCTATCGGGAAGGAAAAACTGTTTTTT. Together with reference TRBV7-2 and TRBJ1-4, the CDR3 gives the full variable domain: GAGVSQSPSNKVTEKGKDVELRCDPISGHTALYWYRQSLGQGLEFLIYFQGNSAPDKSGLPSDRFSAERTGGSVSTLTIQRTQQEDSAVYLCASSLGSIGKEKLFFGSGTQLSVL.

The V and J genes are TRBV28 and TRBJ2-1, with 10 bases fitting TRBD2. CDR3 length: 16 residues. V lost 5 bases to trimming and J lost 1 base; unmatched junction nucleotides: 5. Germline CDR1 reads MDHEN; CDR2 reads SYDVKM. In DNA, the CDR3 is TGTGCCAGCAGTCACAGCGGGAGGGCGTCCTACAATGAGCAGTTCTTC. Translating gives CASSHSGRASYNEQFF.

This clone was seen a handful of times. The chain couples TRBV5-4 to TRBJ2-1; 7 bases line up with TRBD2. The CDR3 contains 15 residues. Per the germline V gene, CDR1 is SGHNT and CDR2 is YYREEE (reference sequence). After removal of 4 bases from V and 0 bases from J, the junction contained 4 bases not matched to a gene. The CDR3, as DNA: TGTGCCAGCAGCGCAACTAGCGACTCCTACAATGAGCAGTTCTTC. Translated: CASSATSDSYNEQFF.

The rearrangement uses TRBV10-3 and TRBJ1-1; no clear D. The V gene lost 4 bases and the J gene lost 5 bases, with 8 bases spanning the gap. Germline lookup yields CDR1 ENHRY and CDR2 SYGVKD. CDR3 length: 12 amino acids. CDR3 loop: CAISVSGTEAFF. CDR3 bases: TGTGCCATCAGTGTATCGGGAACTGAAGCTTTCTTT.

By share, this clone ranks as medium-sized (0.01 to 0.1%). The genes are TRBV19 and TRBJ2-5, with TRBD1 matching over 8 bases. The CDR3 is made up of 15 amino acids. Germline V lookup: CDR1 LNHDA, CDR2 SQIVND (reference sequence). V was pared by 2 bases and J by 4 bases, with 6 bases of the junction left unmatched. The CDR3 region has the DNA TGTGCCAGTAGTATAACAGGGGGGTTCGGAGAGACCCAGTACTTC. Its translation: CASSITGGFGETQYF.

In this sample, this clone turned up a few times. The CDR3: CASSLNAAGREETQYF. The DNA for the CDR3 is TGTGCCAGCAGCTTAAACGCGGCGGGTAGAGAAGAGACCCAGTACTTC. The J gene is TRBJ2-5, the V gene TRBV7-7; perhaps TRBD2 as D (5 bases). This CDR3 region has 16 residues. V was shortened by 2 bases and J by 3 bases, with 16 bases between the two germline ends. Germline V gives CDR1 SSHAT, CDR2 FNYEAQ (reference sequence).

The rearrangement uses TRBV28 and TRBJ2-2; 15 positions agree with TRBD2. Germline-derived CDR1 and CDR2 are MDHEN and SYDVKM. CDR3 size: 16 residues. The ends lost 6 bases at V and 7 bases at J; junction bases unmatched: 6. CDR3 nucleotide sequence: TGTGCCAGCAGAGACACGGGACTAGCGGGAGGCGGGGAGCTGTTTTTT. Residues: CASRDTGLAGGGELFF.

This chain links TRBV23-1 with TRBJ2-3, with a weak D call TRBD2 (6 bases). TRBV23-1 is filed as an ORF, its function uncertain. The CDR3 length is 16 residues. V lost 6 bases, J lost 0 bases, and 16 bases lay in between. The CDR3 region has the DNA TGCGCCAGCAGGCTTTCTTGGAGGGCTAGCACAGATACGCAGTATTTT. Its protein is CASRLSWRASTDTQYF.

V is TRBV27 and J is TRBJ2-1; 9 bases fit TRBD2. The CDR3 length is 15 residues. Trimming took 4 bases from V and 6 from J; bases not matched to a gene: 7. Germline lookup yields CDR1 MNHEY and CDR2 SMNVEV (reference sequence). The CDR3 sequence is CASSSPGLASNEQFF. CDR3 in DNA: TGTGCCAGCAGTTCGCCGGGACTAGCAAGCAATGAGCAGTTCTTC.

The chain is built from TRBV21-1 and TRBJ2-1; the table's D call, TRBD1, was not checked against the DNA. TRBV21-1 is a listed pseudogene. The CDR3 runs 15 residues. The CDR3 nucleotides are TGTGCCAGCAGCAAAGAGACAGGGCTGTACAATGAGCAGTTCTTC. Translated, it gives CASSKETGLYNEQFF.

The J gene is TRBJ2-1, the V gene TRBV7-9; TRBD2 might be the D (7 bases). The CDR3 loop spans 15 amino acids. Trimming pared 5 bases from V and 2 bases from J, leaving 13 bases between. In germline, CDR1 is SEHNR, CDR2 FQNEAQ (reference sequence). The CDR3, as DNA: TGTGCCAGCAGCCGAAGGGGGGGAACCTACAATGAGCAGTTCTTC. It encodes CASSRRGGTYNEQFF.

This chain joins TRBV6-6 and TRBJ2-7; TRBD2 matches at 7 bases. Germline V gene lookup returns CDR1 MNHNY and CDR2 SVGAGI (reference sequence). Trimming cost V 5 bases and J 4 bases; bases outside gene matches: 14. The CDR3 extends over 16 amino acids. The CDR3 DNA sequence: TGTGCCAGCAGTCCACCACCGGGACTACCTTTATACGAGCAGTACTTC. This sequence encodes CASSPPPGLPLYEQYF.

This chain links TRBV10-3 with TRBJ1-2, with D possibly being TRBD1 (5 bases). Trimming stripped 3 bases from V and 7 bases from J, with 18 bases between. Germline V gene sequence: CDR1 ENHRY, CDR2 SYGVKD. The CDR3 length is 15 residues. The CDR3 sequence is CAISDPHGGYRGYTF. The CDR3 DNA is TGTGCCATCAGTGACCCACACGGGGGGTATCGTGGCTACACCTTC.

This chain joins TRBV5-1 and TRBJ1-2, with 9 bases that match TRBD1. V lost 3 bases to trimming and J lost 8 bases; unmatched junction nucleotides: 17. The CDR3 spans 17 residues. Looked up from germline, CDR1 is SGHRS and CDR2 is YFSETQ. CDR3 in amino acids: CASSSGIYRGQDGGYTF. The CDR3 DNA sequence: TGCGCCAGCAGCTCCGGCATATACAGGGGGCAAGACGGGGGCTACACCTTC.

V and J are TRBV19 and TRBJ2-3, with D hard to call. The CDR3 has 14 amino acids. Germline loops: CDR1 LNHDA, CDR2 SQIVND (reference sequence). The V and J ends lost 5 bases and 3 bases respectively, with 12 bases between them. CDR3: CASSLPGTTDTQYF. Here the CDR3 DNA reads TGTGCCAGTAGTCTCCCAGGAACGACAGATACGCAGTATTTT.

V usage is TRBV12-3 or TRBV12-4 and J usage is TRBJ2-3, with D hard to call. CDR3 length: 11 amino acids. Trimming took 6 bases from V and 6 from J, leaving 7 bases between them. The CDR3: CASRIGDTQYF. The CDR3, as DNA: TGTGCCAGCAGGATTGGCGATACGCAGTATTTT.

V is TRBV11-2 and J is TRBJ2-7, with a tentative D call TRBD2 (6 bases). Germline V gene lookup returns CDR1 SGHAT and CDR2 FQNNGV. This CDR3 contains 15 residues. The V end was cut by 1 base, the J end by 2 bases, with 12 bases between. The CDR3 reads CASSLGGGAPYEQYF. CDR3 nucleotides: TGTGCCAGCAGCTTAGGAGGCGGGGCACCCTACGAGCAGTACTTC.

The chain employs TRBV19 and TRBJ1-3; D not resolved. The ends were cut back, 3 bases at V and 0 bases at J, with 9 bases in the middle. This CDR3 comprises 15 residues. The germline gives CDR1 LNHDA, CDR2 SQIVND (reference sequence). CDR3 region: CASSISTSSGNTIYF. The CDR3 DNA reads as TGTGCCAGTAGTATTAGTACGTCCTCTGGAAACACCATATATTTT.

This clone occurred a few times. The CDR3: CASSQPSQAHEQYF. In nucleotides, the CDR3 is TGCGCCAGCAGTCAGCCCTCCCAGGCCCACGAGCAGTACTTC. This rearrangement joins TRBV23-1 to TRBJ2-7, with D unresolved. TRBV23-1 is filed as an ORF, its function uncertain. This CDR3 is built from 14 residues. V was pared by 3 bases and J by 5 bases, with 14 bases between.

CDR3 bases: TGTGCCAGCAGCCGCGGACTAGCGGGAGTTGGGAGCTCCTACGAGCAGTACTTC. Residues: CASSRGLAGVGSSYEQYF. V gene TRBV7-2 combines with J gene TRBJ2-7; 13 bases match TRBD2. The CDR3 runs to 18 residues. Germline-derived CDR1 and CDR2 are SGHTA and FQGNSA. Trimming at V came to 5 bases and at J to 0 bases, leaving 10 bases not matched to a gene.

The rearrangement joins TRBV7-9 to TRBJ1-2, with D perhaps matching TRBD1 (5 bases). The V gene lost 3 bases and the J gene lost 2 bases, with 10 bases spanning the gap. Germline lookup yields CDR1 SEHNR and CDR2 FQNEAQ (reference sequence). This CDR3 is built from 14 residues. CDR3: CASSFLGGNYGYTF. The CDR3 nucleotides read TGTGCCAGCAGCTTCCTGGGGGGAAACTATGGCTACACCTTC. The full variable domain, completed using reference TRBV7-9 and TRBJ1-2, is DTGVSQNPRHKITKRGQNVTFRCDPISEHNRLYWYRQTLGQGPEFLTYFQNEAQLEKSRLLSDRFSAERPKGSFSTLEIQRTEQGDSAMYLCASSFLGGNYGYTFGSGTRLTVV.

The rearrangement uses TRBV9 and TRBJ2-2, with a weak D call TRBD2 (6 bases). V was shortened by 0 bases and J by 4 bases, with 13 bases between the two germline ends. CDR3 length equals 16 residues. Germline V gene lookup returns CDR1 SGDLS and CDR2 YYNGEE. The CDR3 sequence: CASSVGNRDFTGELFF. The CDR3 nucleotides read TGTGCCAGCAGCGTAGGGAACCGGGACTTCACCGGGGAGCTGTTTTTT.